This TCR beta chain was recovered during a study of persistence of HIV-infected CD4 T cells. About this clone: Its antigen is as yet unknown.

Sequencing used immunoSEQ version 4 in survey mode. Assay used: immunoSEQ multiplex PCR; TCRdb lists only in-frame clones, some missing. The sample contains about 36,000 clones, approximately 81% of which appear only once. Overlapping HIV-1 Gag 15-mer peptides at about 1 ug per peptide per mL were used. Memory cells lacking CD40L and CD69 with high CD45RO were sorted. Donors had undetectable plasma HIV-1 RNA, under 50 copies/mL, for 4+ years. The receptor's source is an adult with HIV. The donor label of this sample is uncertain. This sample comprised cultured CD4+ T cells from PBMCs, obtained from a patient who received antiretroviral therapy.

CDR3 sequence reads: CASRSSPGGTEAFF. In nucleotides, the CDR3 is TGCGCCAGCCGTTCGAGTCCCGGTGGCACTGAAGCTTTCTTT. The chain links TRBV5-1 to TRBJ1-1; D remains unclear. The V gene lost 7 bases and the J gene lost 4 bases, with 17 bases spanning the gap. The CDR3 totals 14 residues. Germline CDR1 SGHRS, CDR2 YFSETQ.